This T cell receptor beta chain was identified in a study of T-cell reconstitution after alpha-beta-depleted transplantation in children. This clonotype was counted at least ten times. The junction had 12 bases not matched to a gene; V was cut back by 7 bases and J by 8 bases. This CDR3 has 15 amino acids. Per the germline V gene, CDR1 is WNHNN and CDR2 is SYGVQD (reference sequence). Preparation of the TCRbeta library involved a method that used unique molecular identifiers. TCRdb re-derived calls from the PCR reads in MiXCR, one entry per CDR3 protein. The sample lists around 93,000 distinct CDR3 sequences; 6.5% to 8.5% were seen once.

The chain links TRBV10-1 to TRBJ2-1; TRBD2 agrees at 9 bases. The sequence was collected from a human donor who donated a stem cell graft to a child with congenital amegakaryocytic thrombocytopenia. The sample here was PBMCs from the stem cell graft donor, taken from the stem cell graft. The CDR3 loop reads CASTKNSGSADEQFF. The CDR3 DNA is TGCGCCAGCACCAAAAATAGCGGGAGTGCCGATGAGCAGTTCTTC.